The 22 T cell receptor beta chains listed next were all sequenced from one sample in a study of breast tumors, draining lymph nodes, adjacent tissues. Breast cancer patients provided tissue from their axillary draining lymph nodes. TCRdb re-called the multiplex PCR reads with MiXCR, one entry per CDR3 protein. The table shows roughly 220,000 distinct CDR3 sequences, with approximately 36% occurring only once. Material: axillary lymph node tissue. The receptors were sampled from a female donor with breast cancer. Some clones in this sample may be carry-over from other donors' samples.

This clonotype was detected many times. The chain couples TRBV4-1 to TRBJ1-2, with TRBD1 matching 7 bases. The CDR3 loop spans 15 amino acids. J gave up 8 bases and V 0 bases, and 9 bases lay outside the gene matches. Germline V lookup: CDR1 MGHRA, CDR2 YSYEKL. The CDR3 sequence is CASSQDQGGVEGYTF. DNA for the CDR3: TGCGCCAGCAGCCAAGATCAGGGGGGAGTAGAAGGCTACACCTTC.

About this clonotype itself: Mismatch with germline at one junction end may stem from a read error. CDR3 bases: TGTGCCAACAGTCACCCCCGACAGGAAGCTAACTATGGCTACACCTTC. This gives the protein CANSHPRQEANYGYTF. The chain combines TRBV6-1 with TRBJ1-2, with D possibly being TRBD1 (6 bases). The V gene's germline CDR1 is MNHNS and CDR2 SASEGT. The CDR3 is 16 residues long.

This clonotype was counted at least ten times. The V and J genes are TRBV5-1 and TRBJ1-4; the match to TRBD1 covers 8 bases. V shed 4 bases, J shed 7 bases, and the junction held 6 bases outside the gene matches. The CDR3 length is 14 residues. Germline assignment: CDR1 SGHRS and CDR2 YFSETQ. CDR3 amino acids: CASSADRGGEKLFF. The CDR3 region has the DNA TGCGCCAGCAGCGCCGACAGGGGTGGTGAAAAACTGTTTTTT.

This clonotype was observed many times. V usage is TRBV10-2 and J usage is TRBJ2-2; maybe TRBD2 (7 bases). The CDR3 is 16 residues long. Germline CDR1 WSHSY, CDR2 SAAADI. Trimming stripped 6 bases from V and 6 bases from J, with 20 bases between. The CDR3 DNA is TGCGCCAGCAGGCCGGGGGGCCAGAAGGCTCCCGGGGAGCTGTTTTTT. Translating gives CASRPGGQKAPGELFF.

This clonotype has at least ten counts. The germline gene is not matched at one end of the junction; a read error may be the cause. The chain carries TRBV7-9 and TRBJ1-2; the D gene is possibly TRBD1 (6 bases). CDR1 is SEHNR, CDR2 FQNEAQ, per germline (reference sequence). This CDR3 is built from 15 residues. The CDR3 DNA reads as TGTGCCAGCAGCTACCCGGACAGAGCTAACTATGGCTACCCCTTC. It is translated as CASSYPDRANYGYPF.

This clonotype was detected ten times or more. The chain couples TRBV10-3 to TRBJ2-3; D gene unclear. Germline V gene data show CDR1 as ENHRY and CDR2 as SYGVKD. This CDR3 is 15 amino acids long. The ends were cut back, 8 bases at V and 6 bases at J, with 21 bases in the middle. CDR3 loop: CAISDPRVLSDTQYF. The CDR3 coding sequence is TGTGCCATCTCAGACCCCCGGGTCTTGTCGGATACGCAGTATTTT.

This clonotype was detected only once. This clone may be a read error of a much larger clone one base away. The chain combines TRBV6-5 with TRBJ1-5; unclear D gene. The V end was cut by 5 bases, the J end by 3 bases, with 20 bases between. CDR3 length: 17 amino acids. The germline gives CDR1 MNHEY, CDR2 SVGAGI. CDR3 in amino acids: CASSQFRGLFPNQPQHF. The CDR3 DNA is TGTGCCAGCAGTCAATTCCGAGGACTATTCCCCAATCAGCCCCAGCATTTT.

The rearrangement joins TRBV7-9 to TRBJ1-5; D gene unclear. Per the germline V gene, CDR1 is SEHNR and CDR2 is FQNEAQ (reference sequence). The V gene lost 5 bases and the J gene lost 7 bases, with 12 bases spanning the gap. The CDR3 runs to 13 residues. CDR3 region: CASSLNSEQPQHF. The DNA for the CDR3 is TGTGCCAGCAGCCTCAATTCTGAGCAGCCCCAGCATTTT.

This clonotype has ten or more counts. V is TRBV5-1 and J is TRBJ2-2; TRBD2 agrees at 11 bases. This CDR3 region has 17 residues. Germline CDR1 and CDR2: SGHRS and YFSETQ. Trimming at V came to 3 bases and at J to 3 bases, leaving 7 bases not matched to a gene. This chain's CDR3 is CASSWASGRLDTGELFF. The DNA of the CDR3 is TGCGCCAGCAGCTGGGCTAGCGGGAGGTTGGACACCGGGGAGCTGTTTTTT.

To note about this clonotype: A much more abundant neighbour one base away suggests this may be a read error. V usage is TRBV12-5 and J usage is TRBJ1-2; weak D call: TRBD1 (5 bases). CDR1 is LGHNT and CDR2 is FRNRAP in the germline V gene. V lost 6 bases to trimming and J lost 2 bases, with 16 bases between them. The CDR3 is made up of 15 amino acids. CDR3 sequence (DNA): TGTGCTAGTGGCCACGGGGACGGAACCAACTATGGCTACACCTTC. As protein: CASGHGDGTNYGYTF.

This clonotype was seen repeatedly, ten times or more. The chain couples TRBV15 to TRBJ1-6; unclear D gene. V was shortened by 5 bases and J by 11 bases, with 13 bases between the two germline ends. CDR3 size: 13 residues. Germline values: CDR1 LNHNV, CDR2 YYDKDF (reference sequence). Written as DNA, the CDR3 is TGTGCCACCAGCCGAGTCATAGCGACACCCCTCCACTTT. Translated: CATSRVIATPLHF.

This clonotype was counted many times. The rearrangement links TRBV6-2 or TRBV6-3 to TRBJ1-5; no firm D call. Per germline, CDR1 MNHEY and CDR2 SVGEGT. This CDR3 is built from 16 residues. V lost 5 bases and J 1 base, leaving 15 bases between the germline ends. The CDR3 spells CASSLQSPSSNQPQHF. The CDR3 DNA sequence: TGTGCCAGCAGTCTACAGTCTCCATCGAGCAATCAGCCCCAGCATTTT.

This clonotype appeared many times. The chain is built from TRBV24-1 and TRBJ1-4, with D possibly TRBD1 on 5 matching bases. Germline loops: CDR1 KGHDR, CDR2 SFDVKD. V dropped 8 bases and J dropped 5 bases, with 14 bases sitting between them. This CDR3 has 14 amino acids. DNA for the CDR3: TGTGCCACCATCCTAGACAGTCCCAATGAAAAACTGTTTTTT. Its translation is CATILDSPNEKLFF.

This chain links TRBV20-1 with TRBJ1-4; no definite D call. Trimming removed 3 bases at V and 10 bases at J, with 12 bases between. CDR1 and CDR2 from the germline V gene are DFQATT and SNEGSKA (reference sequence). The CDR3 has 12 residues. CDR3 nucleotide sequence: TGCAGTGCTAGGACCGGGGATGGAAAACTGTTTTTT. Amino acid sequence: CSARTGDGKLFF.

This clonotype was detected many times. The chain couples TRBV9 to TRBJ1-6, with D perhaps TRBD1 (5 bases). Germline CDR1 reads SGDLS; CDR2 reads YYNGEE. The CDR3 contains 15 residues. V was clipped by 3 bases and J by 8 bases, with 15 bases between them. The CDR3 loop is CASSAGGDVYSPLHF. CDR3 sequence (DNA): TGTGCCAGCAGCGCGGGAGGGGACGTTTATTCACCCCTCCACTTT.

This clonotype showed up just once. This chain uses TRBV9 with TRBJ2-7; 11 nucleotides align to TRBD2. CDR1 and CDR2 from the germline V gene are SGDLS and YYNGEE. V lost 0 bases to trimming and J lost 3 bases; unmatched junction nucleotides: 2. The CDR3 extends over 15 amino acids. CDR3 loop: CASSVGTSGFYEQYF. Written as DNA, the CDR3 is TGTGCCAGCAGCGTAGGGACTAGCGGGTTCTACGAGCAGTACTTC.

The V and J genes are TRBV3-1 and TRBJ2-1; D might be TRBD1 (6 bases). The CDR3 has 15 residues. V was clipped by 2 bases and J by 3 bases, with 11 bases between them. Per the germline V gene, CDR1 is LGHDT and CDR2 is YNNKEL (reference sequence). The CDR3 DNA follows: TGTGCCAGCAGCCAACAAACAGGGAACTACAATGAGCAGTTCTTC. It yields the protein CASSQQTGNYNEQFF.

This clonotype was counted many times. The V gene is TRBV14, the J gene TRBJ2-3; the D gene is possibly TRBD2 (7 bases). CDR3 length: 16 amino acids. Germline CDR1 and CDR2: SGHDN and FVKESK. Between the trimmed V and J ends, which lost 2 bases and 2 bases, there was a span of 14 bases. CDR3 residues: CASSQNGGLLTDTQYF. The CDR3 coding sequence is TGTGCCAGCAGCCAAAACGGGGGGCTGCTCACAGATACGCAGTATTTT.

This clonotype appeared many times. The V and J genes are TRBV6-5 and TRBJ2-1; 10 bases line up with TRBD2. After removal of 5 bases from V and 4 bases from J, the junction contained 5 bases not matched to a gene. The CDR3 length is 15 residues. Looked up from germline, CDR1 is MNHEY and CDR2 is SVGAGI. CDR3 nucleotide sequence: TGTGCCAGCAGTCCTAGCGGGAGAGGGTACAATGAGCAGTTCTTC. This translates into CASSPSGRGYNEQFF.

This clonotype was picked up many times. The chain couples TRBV12-3 or TRBV12-4 to TRBJ1-5, with D uncertain. This CDR3 region has 13 residues. V lost 6 bases to trimming and J lost 3 bases, with 9 bases between them. The CDR3 nucleotides read TGTGCCAGCAGCCCCGAGGTCAATCAGCCCCAGCATTTT. Its translation: CASSPEVNQPQHF.

The J gene is TRBJ2-7, the V gene TRBV29-1; 10 bases line up with TRBD1. CDR1 is SQVTM, CDR2 ANQGSEA, per germline. Unmatched junction bases numbered 6, after V lost 1 base and J lost 6 bases. This CDR3 region has 14 residues. CDR3 loop: CSVEGTGGSGEQYF. The CDR3 region has the DNA TGCAGCGTTGAAGGGACAGGGGGTTCTGGCGAGCAGTACTTC.

This clonotype was counted a few times. V and J are TRBV3-1 and TRBJ1-4; D gene uncertain. V lost 0 bases and J lost 5, with 10 bases in between. CDR3 length: 15 residues. Germline V CDR1 and CDR2: LGHDT, YNNKEL (reference sequence). Here the CDR3 DNA reads TGTGCCAGCAGCCAAGATTTTCAAAGAAATGAAAAACTGTTTTTT. It encodes CASSQDFQRNEKLFF.